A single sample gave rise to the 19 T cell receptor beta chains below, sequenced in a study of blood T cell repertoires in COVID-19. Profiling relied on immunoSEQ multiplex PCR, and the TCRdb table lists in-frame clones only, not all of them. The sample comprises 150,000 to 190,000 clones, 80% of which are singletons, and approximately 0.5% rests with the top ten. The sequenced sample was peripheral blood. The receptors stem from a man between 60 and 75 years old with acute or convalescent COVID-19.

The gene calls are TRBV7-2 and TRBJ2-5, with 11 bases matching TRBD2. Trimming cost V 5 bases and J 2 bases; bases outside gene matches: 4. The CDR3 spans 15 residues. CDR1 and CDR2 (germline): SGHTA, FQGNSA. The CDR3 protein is CASSITSGGQETQYF. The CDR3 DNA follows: TGTGCCAGCAGCATTACTAGCGGGGGACAAGAGACCCAGTACTTC.

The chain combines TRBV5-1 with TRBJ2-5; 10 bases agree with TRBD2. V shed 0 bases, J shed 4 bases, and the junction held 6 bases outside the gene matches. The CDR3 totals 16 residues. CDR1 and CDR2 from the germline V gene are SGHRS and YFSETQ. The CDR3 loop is CASSLASGSGGETQYF. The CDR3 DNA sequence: TGCGCCAGCAGCTTGGCTAGCGGGAGTGGAGGAGAGACCCAGTACTTC.

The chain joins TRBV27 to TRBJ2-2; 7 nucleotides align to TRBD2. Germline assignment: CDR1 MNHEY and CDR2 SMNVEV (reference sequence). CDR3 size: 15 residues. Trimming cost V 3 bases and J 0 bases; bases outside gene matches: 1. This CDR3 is CASSFGTTNTGELFF. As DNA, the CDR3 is TGTGCCAGCAGTTTTGGGACTACGAACACCGGGGAGCTGTTTTTT.

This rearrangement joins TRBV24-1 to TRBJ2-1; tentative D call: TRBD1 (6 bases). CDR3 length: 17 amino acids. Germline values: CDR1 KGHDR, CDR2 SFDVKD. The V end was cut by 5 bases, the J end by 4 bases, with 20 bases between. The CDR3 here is CATSVSTHPTGYNEQFF. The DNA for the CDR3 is TGTGCCACCAGTGTCTCCACCCATCCGACAGGATACAATGAGCAGTTCTTC.

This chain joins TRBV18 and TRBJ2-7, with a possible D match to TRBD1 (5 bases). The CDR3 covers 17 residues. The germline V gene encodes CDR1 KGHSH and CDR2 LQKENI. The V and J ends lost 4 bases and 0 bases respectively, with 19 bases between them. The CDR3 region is CASSLGPGSLNSYEQYF. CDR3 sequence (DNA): TGTGCCAGCTCACTTGGGCCAGGGTCCTTGAACTCCTACGAGCAGTACTTC.

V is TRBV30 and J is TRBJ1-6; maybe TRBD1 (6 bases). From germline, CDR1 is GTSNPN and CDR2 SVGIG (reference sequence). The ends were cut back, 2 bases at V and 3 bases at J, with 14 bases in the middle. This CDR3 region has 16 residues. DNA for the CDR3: TGTGCCTGGAGTCCGGGGGGGGCTAACTATAATTCACCCCTCCACTTT. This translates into CAWSPGGANYNSPLHF.

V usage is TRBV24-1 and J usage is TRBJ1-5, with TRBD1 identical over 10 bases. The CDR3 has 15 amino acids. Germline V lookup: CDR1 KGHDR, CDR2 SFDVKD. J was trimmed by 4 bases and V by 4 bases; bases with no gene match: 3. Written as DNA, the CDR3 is TGTGCCACCAGTGAGGGACAGGGGTGGAATCAGCCCCAGCATTTT. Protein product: CATSEGQGWNQPQHF.

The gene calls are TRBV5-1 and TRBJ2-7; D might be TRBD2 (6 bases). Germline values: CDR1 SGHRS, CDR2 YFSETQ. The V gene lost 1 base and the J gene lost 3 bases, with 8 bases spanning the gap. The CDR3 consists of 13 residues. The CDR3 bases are TGCGCCAGCAGCTTGACTAGCAACTACGAGCAGTACTTC. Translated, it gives CASSLTSNYEQYF.

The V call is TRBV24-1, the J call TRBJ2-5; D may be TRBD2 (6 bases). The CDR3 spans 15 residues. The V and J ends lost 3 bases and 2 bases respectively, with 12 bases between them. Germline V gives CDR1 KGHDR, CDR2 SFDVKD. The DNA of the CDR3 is TGTGCCACCAGTGATGCCCGGGGGAGTCAAGAGACCCAGTACTTC. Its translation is CATSDARGSQETQYF.

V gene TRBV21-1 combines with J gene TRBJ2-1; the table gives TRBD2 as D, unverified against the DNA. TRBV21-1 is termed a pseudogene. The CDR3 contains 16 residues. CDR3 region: CASSKVVGGPEDEQFF. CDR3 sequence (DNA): TGTGCCAGCAGCAAAGTCGTGGGAGGGCCTGAGGATGAGCAGTTCTTC.

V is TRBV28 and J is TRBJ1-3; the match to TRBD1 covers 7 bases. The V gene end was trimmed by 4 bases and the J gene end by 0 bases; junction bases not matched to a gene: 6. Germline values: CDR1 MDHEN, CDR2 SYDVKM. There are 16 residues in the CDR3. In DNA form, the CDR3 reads TGTGCCAGCAGTTCGTACAGGGGTAGCTCTGGAAACACCATATATTTT. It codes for CASSSYRGSSGNTIYF. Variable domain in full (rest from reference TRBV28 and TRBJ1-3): DVKVTQSSRYLVKRTGEKVFLECVQDMDHENMFWYRQDPGLGLRLIYFSYDVKMKEKGDIPEGYSVSREKKERFSLILESASTNQTSMYLCASSSYRGSSGNTIYFGEGSWLTVV.

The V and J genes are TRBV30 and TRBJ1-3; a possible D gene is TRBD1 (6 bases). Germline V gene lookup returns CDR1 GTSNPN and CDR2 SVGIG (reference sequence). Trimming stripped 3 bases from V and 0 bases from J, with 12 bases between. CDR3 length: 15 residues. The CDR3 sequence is CAWRRDRISGNTIYF. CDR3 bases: TGTGCCTGGAGGCGCGACAGGATCTCTGGAAACACCATATATTTT.

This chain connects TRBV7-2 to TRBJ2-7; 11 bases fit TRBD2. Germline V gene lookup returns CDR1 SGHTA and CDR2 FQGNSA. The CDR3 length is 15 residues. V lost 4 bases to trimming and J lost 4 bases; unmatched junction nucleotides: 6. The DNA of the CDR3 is TGTGCCAGCAGCTCTCCGGGACTAGCGGTTTACGAGCAGTACTTC. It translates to CASSSPGLAVYEQYF. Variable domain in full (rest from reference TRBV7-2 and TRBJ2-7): GAGVSQSPSNKVTEKGKDVELRCDPISGHTALYWYRQSLGQGLEFLIYFQGNSAPDKSGLPSDRFSAERTGGSVSTLTIQRTQQEDSAVYLCASSSPGLAVYEQYFGPGTRLTVT.

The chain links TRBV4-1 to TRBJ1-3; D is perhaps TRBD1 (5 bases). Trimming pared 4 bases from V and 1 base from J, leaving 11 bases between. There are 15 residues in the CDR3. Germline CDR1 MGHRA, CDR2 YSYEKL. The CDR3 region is CASSPGTESGNTIYF. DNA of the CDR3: TGCGCCAGCAGCCCCGGGACTGAGTCTGGAAACACCATATATTTT.

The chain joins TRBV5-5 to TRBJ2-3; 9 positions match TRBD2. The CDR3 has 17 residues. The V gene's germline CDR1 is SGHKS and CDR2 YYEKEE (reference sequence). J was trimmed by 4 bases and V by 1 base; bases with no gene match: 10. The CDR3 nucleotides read TGTGCCAGCAGCTTGTCTAGCGGGACAGCGTACGCAGATACGCAGTATTTT. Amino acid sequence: CASSLSSGTAYADTQYF.

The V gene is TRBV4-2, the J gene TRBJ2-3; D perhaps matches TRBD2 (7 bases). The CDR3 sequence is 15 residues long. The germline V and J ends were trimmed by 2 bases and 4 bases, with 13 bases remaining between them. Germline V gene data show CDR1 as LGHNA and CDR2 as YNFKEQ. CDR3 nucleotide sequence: TGTGCCAGCAGCCAAAGGGGGGCGGGGGCAGATACGCAGTATTTT. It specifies CASSQRGAGADTQYF.

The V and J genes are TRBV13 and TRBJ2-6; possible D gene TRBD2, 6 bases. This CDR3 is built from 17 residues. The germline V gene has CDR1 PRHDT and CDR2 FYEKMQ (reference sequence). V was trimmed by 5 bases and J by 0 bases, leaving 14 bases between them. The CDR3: CASSPQRALSGANVLTF. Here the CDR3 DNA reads TGTGCCAGCAGCCCCCAGCGGGCCCTCTCTGGGGCCAACGTCCTGACTTTC.

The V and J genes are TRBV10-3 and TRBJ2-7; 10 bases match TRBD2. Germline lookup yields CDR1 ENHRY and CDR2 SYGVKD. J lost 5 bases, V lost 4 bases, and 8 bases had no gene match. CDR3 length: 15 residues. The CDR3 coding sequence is TGTGCCATCAGTGCCACTAGCGGGAAGGTGAACGAGCAGTACTTC. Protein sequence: CAISATSGKVNEQYF.

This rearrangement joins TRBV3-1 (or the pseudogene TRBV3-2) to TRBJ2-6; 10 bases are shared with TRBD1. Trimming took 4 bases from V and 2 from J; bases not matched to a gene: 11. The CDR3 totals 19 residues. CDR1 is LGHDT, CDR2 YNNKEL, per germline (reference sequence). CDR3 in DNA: TGTGCCAGCAGCCCCAACGGCCCAGGACAGGGGGCTGGGGCCAACGTCCTGACTTTC. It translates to CASSPNGPGQGAGANVLTF.